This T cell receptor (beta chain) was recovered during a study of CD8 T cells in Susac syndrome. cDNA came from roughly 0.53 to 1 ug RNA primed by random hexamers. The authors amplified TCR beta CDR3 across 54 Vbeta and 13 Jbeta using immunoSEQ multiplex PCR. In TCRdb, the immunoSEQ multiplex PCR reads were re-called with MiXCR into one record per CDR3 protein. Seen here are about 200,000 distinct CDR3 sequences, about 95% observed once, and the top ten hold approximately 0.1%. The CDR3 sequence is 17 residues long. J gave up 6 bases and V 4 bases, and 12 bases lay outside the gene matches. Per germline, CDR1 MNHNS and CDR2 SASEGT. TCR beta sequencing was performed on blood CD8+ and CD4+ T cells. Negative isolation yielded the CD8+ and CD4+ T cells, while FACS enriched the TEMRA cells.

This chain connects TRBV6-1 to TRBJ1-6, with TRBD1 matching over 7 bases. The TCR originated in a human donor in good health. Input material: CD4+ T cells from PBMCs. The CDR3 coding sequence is TGTGCCAGCAGTGCCCCCCGGGCGCCAGGGGGTAATTCACCCCTCCACTTT. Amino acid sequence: CASSAPRAPGGNSPLHF.